Listed below are T cell receptor beta chains from one sample, sequenced in a study of blood T cells in healthy people across ages. TCRdb reanalysed the 5' RACE reads using MiXCR and keeps one entry per CDR3 protein. In the table there are 380,000 or so distinct CDR3 sequences, about 55% of which are singletons. Specimen: blood. All receptors derive from a man aged 55 to 70 in good health. CDR3s include the opening cysteine and the closing phenylalanine or tryptophan. D genes are given only for firm matches. For some rows the clone size is stated as once, few or many, or as a class when expanded; others skip it.

D gene	J gene	V gene	clone size	CDR3 DNA	CDR3 protein
NA	TRBJ2-5	TRBV7-2	NA	TGTGCCAGCAGCGTAGGGTACCAAGAGACCCAGTACTTC	CASSVGYQETQYF
TRBD1	TRBJ1-6	TRBV20-1	NA	TGCAGTGCTATTAGGGGGCGGACGCAGTATAATTCACCCCTCCACTTT	CSAIRGRTQYNSPLHF
NA	TRBJ1-5	TRBV9	NA	TGTGCCAGCAGCGGGACCGCAGAGAACCAGCCCCAGCATTTT	CASSGTAENQPQHF
TRBD2	TRBJ2-7	TRBV20-1	few	TGCAGCCCTCAGAGGGCTAGCGGGGCCTACGAGCAGTACTTC	CSPQRASGAYEQYF
TRBD2	TRBJ2-5	TRBV5-1	NA	TGCGCCAGCACCTCGGGGGGTTCACAGACCCAGTACTTC	CASTSGGSQTQYF
NA	TRBJ1-5	TRBV20-1	NA	TGCAGTGCTACTGAGTGGGGTAGCAATCAGCCCCAGCATTTT	CSATEWGSNQPQHF
TRBD2	TRBJ2-5	TRBV27	NA	TGTGCCAGCAGTTCTGCGGGAGAAAAGCAAGAGACCCAGTACTTC	CASSSAGEKQETQYF
NA	TRBJ2-3	TRBV11-2	few	TGTGCCAGCAGCCCCGGACGGGACCCCTTAGATACGCAGTATTTT	CASSPGRDPLDTQYF
NA	TRBJ1-3	TRBV6-5	NA	TGTGCCAGCAGTTACTCGATCGGAGCATCCTCTGGAAACACCATATATTTT	CASSYSIGASSGNTIYF
NA	TRBJ1-4	TRBV28	NA	TGTGCCAGCAGTTTAGGGTCTGGGGGAACTAATGAAAAACTGTTTTTT	CASSLGSGGTNEKLFF
NA	TRBJ1-2	TRBV20-1	few	TGCAGTGCTAGAGATCCCGGGGACCCTGGAGGCTACACCTTC	CSARDPGDPGGYTF
TRBD2	TRBJ2-7	TRBV28	NA	TGTGCCAGTAGCGGGGCGGGGCTGGGGCTCGAGCAGTACTTC	CASSGAGLGLEQYF
TRBD1	TRBJ1-2	TRBV5-1	NA	TGCGCCAGCAGCATACGGACAGGGAACTATGGCTACACCTTC	CASSIRTGNYGYTF